This TCR beta chain was sequenced for a study of tumor-infiltrating T cells and Merkel cell polyomavirus (dated by TCRdb to about 2017). For the wider study: The study examined CD8+ T cells specific for the Merkel cell polyomavirus KLL epitope in Merkel cell carcinoma patients. In fewer than 15 samples, TRB sequencing was done on KLL-tetramer-sorted cells from blood or tumor-infiltrating lymphocytes, along with about a dozen matched whole-tumor samples. Patients presented at varying disease stages and were followed for a median of approximately 2.7 years, with a range of 1. Most of the whole-tumor samples were approximately 23-micron curls sectioned from formalin-fixed, paraffin-embedded tissue blocks. Across the study, one tumor sample was a frozen nodal tumor digest and one was a flash-frozen core biopsy of a metastasis. Patient treatments varied, were not standardized, and included chemotherapy, radiation and immunotherapies.

The investigation overall reported the following: One limitation of the study is the small sample size (n ≈ 12 patients). A greater number of unique KLL-specific clonotypes in tumors (about 5-108 vs 0-3) was associated with a significant advantage in MCC-specific survival (P = 0.0051). Because the study covered only a single viral epitope, T cells targeting other Merkel cell polyomavirus epitopes were not captured. A higher fraction of KLL-specific T cells within tumors (roughly 1.7-20% versus about 0-0.15%) was associated with significantly better MCC-specific survival. KLL-specific TRB repertoires were diverse and largely private, with only one public clonotype among 390 or so unique sequences, shared by two patients.

This clone has a handful of counts. Its binding antigen is unknown. Base qualities were left out, and no much larger clone turns up one base away. By immunohistochemistry, the tumors of all patients showed robust positive staining for Merkel cell polyomavirus Large T antigen. Twelve Merkel cell carcinoma patients with robust KLL-tetramer+ populations, above 0.04% of CD8+ T cells, in blood and/or cultured TIL were included. Every patient was Caucasian, and patient ages had a median of roughly 66 years and ranged from roughly 50 to 85 years. Lymph node tumors were analyzed for patients with unknown primaries who presented with nodal disease, or when there was not enough primary tissue. Preparation of the library involved the immunoSEQ multiplex PCR assay. Genomic DNA extraction, TRB sequencing and normalization were performed by Adaptive Biotechnologies (Seattle, WA). Processing in the source paper ran as follows. To compute clonality, the Shannon entropy of productive TRB sequences was normalized by log2 of unique productive sequences and then subtracted from one. KLL-specific clonotypes in tumors were identified by matching TCRbeta CDR3 amino acid sequences with those from each patient's tetramer-sorted sample. TCRdb carries this immuneACCESS record with in-frame sequences only. Its versions omit some clonotypes, under half of them owing to an unresolved V gene in the studies checked, with the rest unexplained. That table gives V, J and clone size, and the DNA gave D and trimming. A total of around 25,000 clones appear in this sample, around 90% of them only once. Of the sample, roughly 2.7% falls within the top ten clones.

Sequencing was carried out using lymph node tissue. This TCR came from a man aged 50-60 years with Merkel cell carcinoma.

The CDR3 loop reads CASSSHRAGGGIAEAFF. The sequenced DNA: TGTGCCAGCAGCTCACATCGCGCAGGGGGCGGGATCGCTGAAGCTTTCTTT. The chain couples TRBV7-2 to TRBJ1-1, with 8 bases aligning to TRBD1. CDR1 and CDR2, per the germline V gene, are SGHTA and FQGNSA. V trim: 4 bases; J trim: 6 bases; unmatched bases: 16. The CDR3 goes from the cysteine to the phenylalanine over 17 residues. Just the 51-base CDR3 DNA is kept, in frame starting at base 1.